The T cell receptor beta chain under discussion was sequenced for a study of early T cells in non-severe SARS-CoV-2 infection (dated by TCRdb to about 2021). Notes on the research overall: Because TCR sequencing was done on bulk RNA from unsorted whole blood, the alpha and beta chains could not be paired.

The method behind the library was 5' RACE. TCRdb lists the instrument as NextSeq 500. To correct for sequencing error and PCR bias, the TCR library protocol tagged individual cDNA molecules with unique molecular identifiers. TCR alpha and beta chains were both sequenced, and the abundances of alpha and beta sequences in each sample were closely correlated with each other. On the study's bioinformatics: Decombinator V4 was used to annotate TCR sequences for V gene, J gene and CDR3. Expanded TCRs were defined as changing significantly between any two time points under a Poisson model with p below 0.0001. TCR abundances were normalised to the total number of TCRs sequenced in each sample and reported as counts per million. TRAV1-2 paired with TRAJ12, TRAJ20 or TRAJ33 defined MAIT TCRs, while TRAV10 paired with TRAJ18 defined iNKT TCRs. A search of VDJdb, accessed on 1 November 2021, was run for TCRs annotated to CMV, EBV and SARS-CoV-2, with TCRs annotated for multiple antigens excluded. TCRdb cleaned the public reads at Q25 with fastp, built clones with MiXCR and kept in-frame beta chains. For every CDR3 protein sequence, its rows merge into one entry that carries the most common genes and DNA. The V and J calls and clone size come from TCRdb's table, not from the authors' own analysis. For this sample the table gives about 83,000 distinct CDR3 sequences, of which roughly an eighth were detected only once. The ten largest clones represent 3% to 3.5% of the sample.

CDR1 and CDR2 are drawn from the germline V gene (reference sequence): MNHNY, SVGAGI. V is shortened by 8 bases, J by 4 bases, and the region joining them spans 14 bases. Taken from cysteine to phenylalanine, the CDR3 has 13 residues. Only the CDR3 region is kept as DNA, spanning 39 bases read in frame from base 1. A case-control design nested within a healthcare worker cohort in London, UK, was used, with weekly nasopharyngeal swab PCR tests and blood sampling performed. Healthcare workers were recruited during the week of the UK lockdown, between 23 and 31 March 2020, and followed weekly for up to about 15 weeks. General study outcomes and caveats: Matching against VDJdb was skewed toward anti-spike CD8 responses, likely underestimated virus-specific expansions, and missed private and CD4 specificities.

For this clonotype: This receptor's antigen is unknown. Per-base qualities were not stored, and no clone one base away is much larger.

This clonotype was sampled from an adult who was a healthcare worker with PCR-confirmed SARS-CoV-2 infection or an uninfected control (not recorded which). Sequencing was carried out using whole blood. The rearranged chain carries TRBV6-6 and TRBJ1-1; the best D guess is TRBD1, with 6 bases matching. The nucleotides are TGTGCCAGCGTACAGGGTTCGGGCACTGAAGCTTTCTTT. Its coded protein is CASVQGSGTEAFF.